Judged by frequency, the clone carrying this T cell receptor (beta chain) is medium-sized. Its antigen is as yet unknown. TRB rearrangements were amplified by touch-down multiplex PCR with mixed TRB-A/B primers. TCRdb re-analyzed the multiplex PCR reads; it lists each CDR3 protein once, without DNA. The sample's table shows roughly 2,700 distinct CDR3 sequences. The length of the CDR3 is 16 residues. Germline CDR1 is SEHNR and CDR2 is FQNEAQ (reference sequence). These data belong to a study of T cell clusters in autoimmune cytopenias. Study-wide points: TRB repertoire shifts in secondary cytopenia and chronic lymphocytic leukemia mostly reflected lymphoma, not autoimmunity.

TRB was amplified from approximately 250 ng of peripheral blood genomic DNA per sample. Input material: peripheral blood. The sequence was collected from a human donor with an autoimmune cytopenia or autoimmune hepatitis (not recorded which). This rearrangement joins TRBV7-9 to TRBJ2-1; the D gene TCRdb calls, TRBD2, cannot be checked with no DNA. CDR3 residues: CASSLRGEGLGNEQFF.